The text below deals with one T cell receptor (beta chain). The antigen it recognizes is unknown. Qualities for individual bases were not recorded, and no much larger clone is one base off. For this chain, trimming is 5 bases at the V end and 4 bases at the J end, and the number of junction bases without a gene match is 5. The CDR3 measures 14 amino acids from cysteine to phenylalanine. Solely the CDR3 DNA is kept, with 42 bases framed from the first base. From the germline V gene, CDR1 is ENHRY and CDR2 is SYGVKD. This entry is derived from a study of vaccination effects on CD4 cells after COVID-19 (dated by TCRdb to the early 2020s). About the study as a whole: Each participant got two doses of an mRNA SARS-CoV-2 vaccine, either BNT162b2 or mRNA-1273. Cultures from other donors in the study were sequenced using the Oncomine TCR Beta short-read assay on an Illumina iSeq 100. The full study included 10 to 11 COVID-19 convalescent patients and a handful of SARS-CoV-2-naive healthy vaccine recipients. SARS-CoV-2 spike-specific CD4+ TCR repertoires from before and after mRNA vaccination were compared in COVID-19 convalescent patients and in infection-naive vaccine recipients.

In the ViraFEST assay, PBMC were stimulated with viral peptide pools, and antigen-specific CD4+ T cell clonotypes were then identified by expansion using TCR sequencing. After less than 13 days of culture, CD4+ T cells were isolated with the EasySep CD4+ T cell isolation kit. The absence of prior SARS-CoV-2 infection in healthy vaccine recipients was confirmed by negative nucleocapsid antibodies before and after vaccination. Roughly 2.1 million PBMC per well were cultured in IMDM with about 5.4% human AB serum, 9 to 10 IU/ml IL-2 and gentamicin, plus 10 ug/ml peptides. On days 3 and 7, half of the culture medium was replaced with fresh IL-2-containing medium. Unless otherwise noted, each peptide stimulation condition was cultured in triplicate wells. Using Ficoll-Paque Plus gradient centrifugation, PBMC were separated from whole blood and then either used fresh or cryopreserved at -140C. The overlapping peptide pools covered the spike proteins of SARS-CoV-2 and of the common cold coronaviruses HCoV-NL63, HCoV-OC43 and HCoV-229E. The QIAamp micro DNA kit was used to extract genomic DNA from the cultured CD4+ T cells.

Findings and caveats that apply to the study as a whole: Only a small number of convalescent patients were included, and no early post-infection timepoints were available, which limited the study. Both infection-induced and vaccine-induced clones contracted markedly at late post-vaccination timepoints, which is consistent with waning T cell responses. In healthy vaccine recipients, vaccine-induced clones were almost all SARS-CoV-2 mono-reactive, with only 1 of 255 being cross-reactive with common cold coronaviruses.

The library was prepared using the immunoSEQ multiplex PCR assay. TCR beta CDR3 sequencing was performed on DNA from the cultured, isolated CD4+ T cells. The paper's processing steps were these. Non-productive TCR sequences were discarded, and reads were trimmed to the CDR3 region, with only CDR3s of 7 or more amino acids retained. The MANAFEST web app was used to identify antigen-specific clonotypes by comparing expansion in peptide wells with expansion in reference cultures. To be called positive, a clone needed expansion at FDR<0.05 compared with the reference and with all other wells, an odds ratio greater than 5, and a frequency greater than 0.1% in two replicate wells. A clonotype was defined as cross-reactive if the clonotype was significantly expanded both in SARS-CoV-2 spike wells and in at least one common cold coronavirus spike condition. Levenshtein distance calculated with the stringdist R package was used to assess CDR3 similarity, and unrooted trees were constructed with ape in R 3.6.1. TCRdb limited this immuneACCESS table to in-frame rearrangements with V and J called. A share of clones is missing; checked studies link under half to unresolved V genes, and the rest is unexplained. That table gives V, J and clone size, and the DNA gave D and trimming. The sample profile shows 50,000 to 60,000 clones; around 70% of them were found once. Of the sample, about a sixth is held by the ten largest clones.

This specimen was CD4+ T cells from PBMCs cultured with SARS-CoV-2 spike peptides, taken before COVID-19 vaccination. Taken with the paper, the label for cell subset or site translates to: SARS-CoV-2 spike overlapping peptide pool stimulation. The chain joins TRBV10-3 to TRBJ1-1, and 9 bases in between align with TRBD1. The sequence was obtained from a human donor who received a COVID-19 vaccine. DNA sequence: TGTGCCATCAGTCAGACAGGGGGAGTCACTGAAGCTTTCTTT. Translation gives CAISQTGGVTEAFF.